One T cell receptor beta chain is described in this entry. Its antigen is unidentified. The PCR had 60 Vbeta and 13 Jbeta primers. Sequencing used immunoSEQ multiplex PCR; TCRdb keeps in-frame clones, though not all of them. In the table there are tens of thousands of clones, 82% of which are singletons. This sample was taken from a study of cytomegalovirus exposure and HLA in healthy donors. General study points: A missense variant in DCLRE1C was later tied to TCR beta V- and J-gene trimming. A later analysis appeared to link common viral pathogens to several of the most significant clusters. Highest at DRB1 and lowest at HLA-C, TCR association rates differed among HLA loci in a later analysis.

This receptor was taken from a woman younger than 30 in good health and CMV-seronegative. The source material was PBMCs.

CDR3 loop: CASRSGLAGGADTQYF. The CDR3 bases are TGCGCCAGCAGGTCGGGACTAGCGGGAGGCGCAGATACGCAGTATTTT. The chain links TRBV5-1 to TRBJ2-3; TRBD2 aligns across 15 bases. V gave up 5 bases and J gave up 4 bases; unmatched junction bases: 5. This CDR3 has 16 amino acids. CDR1 is SGHRS and CDR2 is YFSETQ in the germline V gene.